This entry is about one T cell receptor (beta chain). Its target is not known. The repertoire was sequenced with immunoSEQ multiplex PCR; TCRdb's copy has only in-frame clones and lacks some. Of tens of thousands of clones detected, 90% to 95% appear once; the ten largest clones hold approximately 1.1%. The sample originates from a study of graft-versus-host responses after intestinal transplantation. For the study at large: Recipients underwent multivisceral, liver-intestinal, or isolated intestinal transplants. Once they had received anti-thymocyte globulin induction, all recipients took tacrolimus and steroids for about 3 years. Study results and caveats: Where graft-donor T cell macrochimerism was present, patients had high graft-versus-host to host-versus-graft clonal ratios in allografts. Recipient marrow showed GvH clones, some seen first in ileum or blood.

The TCR was taken from a human donor who was the organ donor for an intestinal transplant. The sample was unstimulated CD8+ T cells sorted from spleen or lymph node cells, taken before transplant.

The CDR3 DNA reads TGTGCCAGCAGCGCGTACAGGGGCCGCCGACCCCCGAGCTCCTACGAGCAGTACTTC. As protein: CASSAYRGRRPPSSYEQYF. The chain combines TRBV7-9 with TRBJ2-7; TRBD1 matches at 7 bases. V lost 5 bases and J lost 0; bases outside the gene matches: 19. Germline V gives CDR1 SEHNR, CDR2 FQNEAQ (reference sequence). CDR3 length equals 19 residues. Filled out from reference TRBV7-9 and TRBJ2-7, the complete variable domain reads DTGVSQNPRHKITKRGQNVTFRCDPISEHNRLYWYRQTLGQGPEFLTYFQNEAQLEKSRLLSDRFSAERPKGSFSTLEIQRTEQGDSAMYLCASSAYRGRRPPSSYEQYFGPGTRLTVT.